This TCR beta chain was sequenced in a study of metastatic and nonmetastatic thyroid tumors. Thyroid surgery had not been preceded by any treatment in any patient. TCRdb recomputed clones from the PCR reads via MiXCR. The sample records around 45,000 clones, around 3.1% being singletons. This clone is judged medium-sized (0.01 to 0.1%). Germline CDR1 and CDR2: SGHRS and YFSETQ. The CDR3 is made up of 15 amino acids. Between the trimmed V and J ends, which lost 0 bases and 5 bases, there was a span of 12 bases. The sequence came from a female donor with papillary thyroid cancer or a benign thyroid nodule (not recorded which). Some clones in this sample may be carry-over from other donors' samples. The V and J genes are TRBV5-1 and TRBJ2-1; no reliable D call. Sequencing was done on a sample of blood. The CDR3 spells CASSLAGKANNEQFF. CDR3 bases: TGCGCCAGCAGCTTGGCCGGAAAAGCAAACAATGAGCAGTTCTTC.